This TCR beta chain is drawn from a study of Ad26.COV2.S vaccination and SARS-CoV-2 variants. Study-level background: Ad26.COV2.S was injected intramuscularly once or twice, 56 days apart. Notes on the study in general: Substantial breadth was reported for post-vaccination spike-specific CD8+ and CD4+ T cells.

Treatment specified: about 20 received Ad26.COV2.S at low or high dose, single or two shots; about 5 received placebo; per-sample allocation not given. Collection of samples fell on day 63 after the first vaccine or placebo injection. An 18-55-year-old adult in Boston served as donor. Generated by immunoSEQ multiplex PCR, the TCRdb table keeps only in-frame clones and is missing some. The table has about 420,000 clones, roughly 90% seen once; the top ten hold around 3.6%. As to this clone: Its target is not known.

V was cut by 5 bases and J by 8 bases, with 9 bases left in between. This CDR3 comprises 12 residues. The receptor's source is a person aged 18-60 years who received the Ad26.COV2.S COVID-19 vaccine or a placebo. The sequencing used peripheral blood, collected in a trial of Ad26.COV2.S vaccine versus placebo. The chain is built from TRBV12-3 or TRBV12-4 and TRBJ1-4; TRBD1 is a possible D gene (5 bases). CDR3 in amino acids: CASSTQGEKLFF. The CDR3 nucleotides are TGTGCCAGCAGTACTCAGGGAGAAAAACTGTTTTTT.